The rows below give T cell receptor beta chains drawn from one sample of a study of neurological immune-mediated disorders. One entry per CDR3 protein, called by TCRdb with MiXCR from the 5' RACE reads. The repertoire consists of tens of thousands of distinct CDR3 sequences, with roughly a sixth occurring once and the leading ten covering around 5.2%. Specimen: CD4+ T cells from blood. These receptors came from a female donor with HTLV-1-associated myelopathy (HAM/TSP). Each CDR3 is given with its conserved first and last residue. The D gene is left open where the match is weak. The size of a clone is reported for some rows only, either as once, few or many, or as a class for expanded clones.

d_call clone_size j_call v_call cdr3_aa cdr3_nt
TRBD1 many TRBJ2-7 TRBV7-2 CASSLGQGGEQYF TGTGCCAGCAGCTTAGGACAGGGTGGCGAGCAGTACTTC
TRBD1 many TRBJ2-7 TRBV6-2/TRBV6-3 CASSYEDRFYEQYF TGTGCCAGCAGTTACGAGGACAGGTTCTACGAGCAGTACTTC
TRBD2 - TRBJ2-1 TRBV3-1 CANSQGRGEDNEQFF TGTGCCAACAGCCAAGGGCGGGGGGAGGACAATGAGCAGTTCTTT
TRBD2 many TRBJ2-1 TRBV2 CASSDRLADQFF TGTGCCAGCAGTGACCGGCTAGCGGACCAGTTCTTC
TRBD2 many TRBJ2-1 TRBV20-1 CSAAELGGAYNEQFF TGCAGTGCGGCAGAGCTGGGAGGGGCCTACAATGAGCAGTTCTTC
TRBD1 many TRBJ2-3 TRBV5-1 CASSLTDREPDTQYF TGCGCCAGCAGCTTGACTGACAGGGAGCCAGATACGCAGTATTTT
- many TRBJ2-5 TRBV7-6 CASSLGVRETQYF TGTGCCAGCAGCTTAGGGGTCAGGGAGACCCAGTACTTC
- many TRBJ2-3 TRBV2 CASRGPPTNTQYF TGTGCCAGCCGCGGACCCCCCACCAATACGCAGTATTTT
TRBD2 - TRBJ2-1 TRBV5-1 CASSLTSGSEGYNEQFF TGCGCCAGCAGCTTAACTAGCGGGAGTGAGGGGTACAATGAGCAGTTCTTC
TRBD2 many TRBJ2-3 TRBV28 CASSFKRGGTDTQYF TGTGCCAGCAGTTTTAAGCGGGGGGGGACAGATACGCAGTATTTT
TRBD2 medium-sized TRBJ2-2 TRBV28 CASSLGLAGELFF TGTGCCAGCAGTCTCGGACTAGCGGGAGAGCTGTTTTTT
- many TRBJ2-3 TRBV20-1 CSAQPTWGTDTQYF TGCAGTGCCCAGCCTACATGGGGCACAGATACGCAGTATTTT
- - TRBJ1-6 TRBV5-1 CASSFYICSALGQGDSPLHF -
- many TRBJ1-1 TRBV7-9 CASSLEANTEAFF TGTGCCAGCAGCTTAGAGGCGAACACTGAAGCTTTCTTT
TRBD2 many TRBJ2-3 TRBV20-1 CSASFSAGGHRITDTQYF TGCAGTGCTAGTTTTTCAGCGGGAGGGCACCGGATCACAGATACGCAGTATTTT
- many TRBJ1-5 TRBV7-8 CASSLGGFQPQHF TGTGCCAGCAGCTTAGGAGGTTTTCAGCCCCAGCATTTT
TRBD2 many TRBJ2-2 TRBV29-1 CSVERLGHGTSGNTGELFF TGCAGCGTTGAACGTTTGGGGCACGGGACTAGCGGGAACACCGGGGAGCTGTTTTTT
- many TRBJ2-5 TRBV7-3 CASSPDPQETQYF TGTGCCAGCAGCCCCGACCCCCAAGAGACCCAGTACTTC
TRBD2 few TRBJ2-3 TRBV11-3 CASSFGPLAGGTDTQYF TGTGCCAGCAGCTTTGGCCCGCTAGCGGGAGGGACAGATACGCAGTATTTT
TRBD2 many TRBJ2-5 TRBV29-1 CSGRTGGGPETQYF TGCAGCGGGAGGACGGGGGGTGGTCCAGAGACCCAGTACTTC
- - TRBJ1-6 TRBV7-2 CASSLHPPGTNSPLNF TGTGCCAGCAGCTTACACCCACCAGGGACGAATTCACCCCTCAACTTT
TRBD1 many TRBJ2-3 TRBV12-3/TRBV12-4 CASGGQGTDTQYF TGTGCCAGCGGCGGACAGGGCACAGATACGCAGTATTTT
- many TRBJ2-7 TRBV12-3/TRBV12-4 CASSFGGSAYEQYF TGTGCCAGCAGCTTTGGGGGCAGCGCCTACGAGCAGTACTTC
- - TRBJ2-1 TRBV20-1 CSASGGPSYNEQFF TGCAGTGCTAGCGGGGGCCCCTCCTACAATGAGCAGTTCTTC
TRBD1 - TRBJ2-3 TRBV7-2 CASSLRTGETGEQYF TGTGCCAGCAGCTTGAGGACAGGCGAAACCGGGGAGCAGTATTTT
TRBD2 many TRBJ2-5 TRBV27 CASSFLAGGSETQYF TGTGCCAGCAGTTTTCTAGCGGGGGGTTCAGAGACCCAGTACTTC
- many TRBJ1-5 TRBV7-8 CASSITPGHSNQPQHF TGTGCCAGCAGCATAACCCCAGGGCATAGCAATCAGCCCCAGCATTTT
- - TRBJ1-4 TRBV29-1 CSVGRDEKLFF TGCAGCGTCGGGAGGGATGAAAAACTGTTTTTT
- many TRBJ2-5 TRBV7-2 CASSPHRQETQYF TGTGCCAGCAGCCCTCACAGACAAGAGACCCAGTACTTC
TRBD1 medium-sized TRBJ2-1 TRBV9 CASSVEAGGNEQFF TGTGCCAGCAGCGTAGAGGCAGGGGGCAATGAGCAGTTCTTC
- - TRBJ2-2 TRBV7-2 CASSHWNYYTGELFF TGTGCCAGCAGCCATTGGAACTACTACACCGGGGAGCTGTTTTTT
- many TRBJ1-1 TRBV20-1 CSARKQGFNTEAFF TGCAGTGCTAGGAAGCAGGGTTTTAACACTGAAGCTTTCTTT
- - TRBJ2-7 TRBV5-1 CASSPGRGPISYEQYF TGCGCCAGCAGCCCCGGGCGGGGGCCGATCTCCTACGAGCAGTACTTC
- - TRBJ1-2 TRBV30 CAWSVSRTDDGYTF TGTGCCTGGAGTGTCTCCCGGACAGACGATGGCTACACCTTC
- many TRBJ1-1 TRBV20-1 CSARGGKYTEAFF TGCAGTGCTAGAGGGGGGAAGTACACTGAAGCTTTCTTT
- many TRBJ2-3 TRBV20-1 CSASLQGSTDTQYF TGCAGTGCTAGTCTTCAGGGTAGCACAGATACGCAGTATTTT
- - TRBJ1-6 TRBV18 CASSPEGFSPLHF TGTGCCAGCTCACCAGAGGGGTTCTCACCCCTCCACTTT
- - TRBJ2-7 TRBV5-5 CASSLAGLSSYEQYF TGTGCCAGCAGCTTGGCCGGGTTGAGCTCCTACGAGCAGTACTTC
TRBD1 many TRBJ1-2 TRBV10-3 CAITAETGALYGYTF TGTGCCATCACCGCCGAGACAGGGGCCCTCTATGGCTACACCTTC
- many TRBJ2-5 TRBV5-1 CASSPTKETQYF TGCGCCAGCAGCCCCACTAAGGAGACCCAGTACTTC
- many TRBJ2-1 TRBV5-1 CASSLEGSPYNEQFF TGCGCCAGCAGCTTGGAGGGGTCCCCCTACAATGAGCAGTTCTTC
TRBD1 many TRBJ1-4 TRBV5-1 CASSGQGFNEKLFF TGCGCCAGCAGCGGACAGGGCTTTAATGAAAAACTGTTTTTT
- many TRBJ2-5 TRBV20-1 CSASLEPIFGETQYF TGCAGTGCTAGTCTGGAGCCTATCTTTGGGGAGACCCAGTACTTC
TRBD2 - TRBJ2-7 TRBV5-5 CASSLGLAGREQYF TGTGCCAGCAGCTTGGGGCTAGCGGGACGCGAGCAGTACTTC
- many TRBJ2-7 TRBV20-1 CSASDFFEQYF TGCAGTGCCTCTGATTTTTTCGAGCAGTACTTC
- many TRBJ2-7 TRBV20-1 CSVVSGTQGYEQYF TGCAGTGTCGTGTCGGGGACCCAAGGCTACGAGCAGTACTTC
TRBD2 - TRBJ2-7 TRBV20-1 CSASPSSGNIDTQYF TGCAGTGCTAGCCCCTCTAGCGGGAACATAGATACGCAGTACTTC
TRBD2 many TRBJ2-3 TRBV29-1 CSVDSGGATDTQYF TGCAGCGTTGACAGCGGGGGGGCCACAGATACGCAGTATTTT
TRBD2 many TRBJ2-1 TRBV4-2 CASRLTATSGGGDEQFF TGTGCCAGCAGGCTTACAGCGACTAGCGGGGGGGGTGATGAGCAGTTCTTC
TRBD1 many TRBJ2-1 TRBV7-3 CASSQEPGQGANEQFF TGTGCCAGCAGTCAAGAACCGGGACAGGGTGCGAATGAGCAGTTCTTC
- many TRBJ2-5 TRBV7-8 CASSGGTDGETQYF TGTGCCAGCAGCGGCGGGACCGACGGTGAGACCCAGTACTTC
TRBD2 many TRBJ2-2 TRBV7-3 CASRGANTGELFF TGTGCCAGCCGGGGGGCGAACACCGGGGAGCTGTTTTTT
TRBD2 many TRBJ2-3 TRBV24-1 CATSDFSGSSPDTQYF TGTGCCACCAGTGATTTCAGCGGGAGTTCACCAGATACGCAGTATTTT
- many TRBJ2-2 TRBV7-6 CASSLYGGSNTGELFF TGTGCCAGCAGCTTATACGGCGGGTCGAACACCGGGGAGCTGTTTTTT
TRBD1 many TRBJ2-5 TRBV29-1 CSVAGTGGETQYF TGCAGCGTTGCCGGGACAGGGGGGGAGACCCAGTACTTC
- many TRBJ2-5 TRBV3-1 CASSQEWRGETQYF TGTGCCAGCAGCCAAGAGTGGAGGGGGGAGACCCAGTACTTC
TRBD1 many TRBJ2-3 TRBV7-3 CASSSQGASDTQYF TGTGCCAGCAGCTCACAGGGGGCGTCAGATACGCAGTATTTT
TRBD2 many TRBJ2-4 TRBV7-2 CASSLGAGGVKNIQYF TGTGCCAGCAGCTTAGGGGCGGGAGGCGTTAAAAACATTCAGTACTTC
TRBD2 many TRBJ2-3 TRBV27 CASSFSGRAWSTDTQYF TGTGCCAGCAGTTTTAGCGGGAGGGCCTGGAGCACAGATACGCAGTATTTT